These 3 T cell receptor beta chains originate from one sample sequenced in a study of radiation and T cells in renal cell carcinoma (dated by TCRdb to about 2020). Interpreted using the paper, the time point label stands for: tumor resected at nephrectomy. The treatment or condition label, as the study defines it: treatment-naive control, cytoreductive nephrectomy. Libraries came from the immunoSEQ multiplex PCR assay. The clones in this table, taken by TCRdb from immuneACCESS, are in-frame only. Not every clone is retained; where verified, under half of the shortfall comes from an unresolved V gene, and the cause of the rest is unknown. This sample has about 14,000 clones in its table, and about three fifths of those were observed once. The ten biggest clones cover around 10% of the sample. The sample consisted of tumor tissue, taken from a patient whose treatment was nephrectomy without radiotherapy. Receptor source: a man aged 45-65 years with renal cell carcinoma.

CDR3 bases: TGTGCCAGCAGCTTGTCGGCAGCCACTAATGAAAAACTGTTTTTT. It codes for CASSLSAATNEKLFF. The chain carries TRBV5-6 and TRBJ1-4; D is unresolved. Germline CDR1 SGHDT, CDR2 YYEEEE. This CDR3 comprises 15 residues. V lost 1 base to trimming and J lost 2 bases, with 9 bases between them.

This clone showed up just a few times. The J gene is TRBJ1-5, the V gene TRBV5-6; tentatively, D is TRBD1 (6 bases). V was trimmed by 1 base and J by 3 bases, leaving 20 bases between them. Germline CDR1 SGHDT, CDR2 YYEEEE. The CDR3 runs 18 residues. The CDR3 DNA is TGTGCCAGCAGCTTGTATATAAACAGGGACCCTCTCAATCAGCCCCAGCATTTT. This encodes CASSLYINRDPLNQPQHF.

This clone was found once. The V call is TRBV6-6, the J call TRBJ2-7, with 7 bases identical to TRBD1. The germline CDR1 and CDR2 sequences are MNHNY and SVGAGI (reference sequence). The CDR3 totals 15 residues. Trimming removed 4 bases from V and 0 bases from J; junction bases left unmatched: 6. The CDR3 spells CASSSDRIRSYEQYF. For the CDR3, the DNA is TGTGCCAGCAGTTCGGACAGGATTCGCTCCTACGAGCAGTACTTC.